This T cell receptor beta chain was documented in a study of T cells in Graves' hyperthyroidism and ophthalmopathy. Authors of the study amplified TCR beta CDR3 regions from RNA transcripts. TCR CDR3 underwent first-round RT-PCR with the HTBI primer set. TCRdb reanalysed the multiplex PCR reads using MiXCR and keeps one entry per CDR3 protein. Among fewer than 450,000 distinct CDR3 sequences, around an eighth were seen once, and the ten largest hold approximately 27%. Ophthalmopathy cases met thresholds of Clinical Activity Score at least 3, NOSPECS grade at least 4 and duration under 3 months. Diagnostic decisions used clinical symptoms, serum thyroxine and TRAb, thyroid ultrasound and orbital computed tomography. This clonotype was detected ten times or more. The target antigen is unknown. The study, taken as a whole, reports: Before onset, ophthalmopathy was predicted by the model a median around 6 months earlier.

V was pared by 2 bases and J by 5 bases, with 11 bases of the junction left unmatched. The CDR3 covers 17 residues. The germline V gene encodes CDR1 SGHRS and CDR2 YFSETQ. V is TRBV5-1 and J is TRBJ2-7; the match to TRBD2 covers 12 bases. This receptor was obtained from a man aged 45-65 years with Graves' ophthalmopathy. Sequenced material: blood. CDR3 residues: CASSLFASGRAGDEQYF. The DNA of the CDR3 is TGCGCCAGCAGCTTATTCGCTAGCGGGAGGGCCGGGGACGAGCAGTACTTC. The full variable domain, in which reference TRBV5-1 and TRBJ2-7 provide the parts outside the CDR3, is KAGVTQTPRYLIKTRGQQVTLSCSPISGHRSVSWYQQTPGQGLQFLFEYFSETQRNKGNFPGRFSGRQFSNSRSEMNVSTLELGDSALYLCASSLFASGRAGDEQYFGPGTRLTVT.